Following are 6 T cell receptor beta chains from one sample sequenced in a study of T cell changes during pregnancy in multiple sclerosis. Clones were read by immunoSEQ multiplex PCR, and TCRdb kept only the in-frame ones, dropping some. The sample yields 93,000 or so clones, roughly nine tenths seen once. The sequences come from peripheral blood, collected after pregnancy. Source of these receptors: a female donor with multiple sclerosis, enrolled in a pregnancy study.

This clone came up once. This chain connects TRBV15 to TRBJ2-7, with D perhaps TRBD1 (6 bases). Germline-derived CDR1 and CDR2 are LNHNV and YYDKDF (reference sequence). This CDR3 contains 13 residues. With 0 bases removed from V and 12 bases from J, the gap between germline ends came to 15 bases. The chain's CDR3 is CATSRDRTAGRYF. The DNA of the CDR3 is TGTGCCACCAGCAGAGATCGGACAGCTGGTCGGTACTTC.

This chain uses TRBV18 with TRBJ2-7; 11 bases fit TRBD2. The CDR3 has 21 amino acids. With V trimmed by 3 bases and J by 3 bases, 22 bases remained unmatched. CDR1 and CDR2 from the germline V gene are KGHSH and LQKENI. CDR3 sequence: CASSPPFQLFIAGGPGYEQYF. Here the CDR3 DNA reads TGTGCCAGCTCACCTCCGTTCCAACTTTTTATAGCGGGAGGGCCGGGCTACGAGCAGTACTTC.

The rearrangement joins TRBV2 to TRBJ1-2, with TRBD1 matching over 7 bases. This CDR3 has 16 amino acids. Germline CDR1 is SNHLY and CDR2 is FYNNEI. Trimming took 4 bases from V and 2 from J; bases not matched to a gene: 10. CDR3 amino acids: CASSGQGQTLNYGYTF. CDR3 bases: TGTGCCAGCAGTGGACAGGGCCAAACGTTAAACTATGGCTACACCTTC.

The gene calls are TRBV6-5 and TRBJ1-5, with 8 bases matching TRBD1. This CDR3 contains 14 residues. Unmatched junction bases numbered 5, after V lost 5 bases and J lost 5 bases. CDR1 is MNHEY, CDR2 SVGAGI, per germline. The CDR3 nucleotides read TGTGCCAGCAGTCGGGACAGGTATTATCAGCCCCAGCATTTT. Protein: CASSRDRYYQPQHF.

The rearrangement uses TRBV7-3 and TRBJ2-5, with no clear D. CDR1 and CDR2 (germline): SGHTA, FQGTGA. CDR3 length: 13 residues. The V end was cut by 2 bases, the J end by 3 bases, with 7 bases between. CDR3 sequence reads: CASSLGSEETQYF. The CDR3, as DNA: TGTGCCAGCAGCTTAGGTTCAGAAGAGACCCAGTACTTC.

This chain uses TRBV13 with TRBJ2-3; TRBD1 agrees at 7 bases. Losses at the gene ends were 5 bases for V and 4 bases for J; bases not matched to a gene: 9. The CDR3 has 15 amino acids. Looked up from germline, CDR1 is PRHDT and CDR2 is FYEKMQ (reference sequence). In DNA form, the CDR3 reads TGTGCCAGCAGCCGAGACAGGGATTACGCAGATACGCAGTATTTT. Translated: CASSRDRDYADTQYF. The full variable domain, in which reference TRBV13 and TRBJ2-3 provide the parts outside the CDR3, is AAGVIQSPRHLIKEKRETATLKCYPIPRHDTVYWYQQGPGQDPQFLISFYEKMQSDKGSIPDRFSAQQFSDYHSELNMSSLELGDSALYFCASSRDRDYADTQYFGPGTRLTVL.